These T cell receptor beta chains were read from a single sample in a study of T cells after yellow fever vaccination. TCRdb reprocessed the 5' RACE reads with MiXCR, giving one entry per CDR3 protein. The sample yields 100,000 to 150,000 distinct CDR3 sequences, 7.4% seen once. The sample was CD4+ T cells sorted from PBMCs, taken around 10 days after the first yellow fever vaccination. The origin of the receptors is a young man who received the YFV17D yellow fever vaccine. Both conserved end residues are part of each CDR3. The D gene is left open where the match is weak. Where a row states a size, it is once, few, many or the class of an expanded clone; other rows omit it.

TRBV5-6	many	TRBD2	TRBJ2-1	CASSLGLAGSYNEQFF	TGTGCCAGCAGCCTAGGACTAGCGGGCTCCTACAATGAGCAGTTCTTC
TRBV5-1	many	-	TRBJ2-1	CASTRYNEQFF	TGCGCCAGCACGAGGTACAATGAGCAGTTCTTC
TRBV6-5	many	TRBD1	TRBJ2-7	CASHRDRGYEQYF	TGTGCCAGCCACCGGGACAGGGGCTACGAGCAGTACTTC
TRBV5-1	many	TRBD1	TRBJ2-7	CASRFTQGVYEQYF	TGCGCCAGCAGATTTACACAGGGGGTCTACGAGCAGTACTTC
TRBV9	many	TRBD1	TRBJ2-5	CASSVGGRDRGLETQYF	TGTGCCAGCAGCGTAGGCGGGCGGGACAGGGGGCTGGAGACCCAGTACTTC
TRBV30	many	TRBD1	TRBJ2-5	CAWSVQGAETQYF	TGTGCCTGGAGTGTACAGGGGGCTGAGACCCAGTACTTC
TRBV5-1	many	-	TRBJ2-2	CASRLRRDNTGELFF	TGCGCCAGCAGACTGCGGCGGGACAACACCGGGGAGCTGTTTTTT
TRBV28	many	-	TRBJ1-2	CASTPGRVSGYTF	TGTGCCAGCACCCCGGGCAGGGTGAGTGGCTACACCTTC
TRBV6-1	many	TRBD1	TRBJ2-6	CASSFGQVSGANVLTF	TGTGCCAGCAGCTTTGGACAGGTCTCTGGGGCCAACGTCCTGACTTTC
TRBV6-5	many	-	TRBJ1-2	CASRNLGGGYTF	TGTGCCAGCAGGAATCTAGGGGGTGGCTACACCTTC
TRBV2	many	TRBD2	TRBJ2-3	CASSAVGLAGVTQYF	TGTGCCAGCAGTGCTGTTGGACTAGCGGGGGTTACGCAGTATTTT
TRBV10-3	-	TRBD1	TRBJ2-3	CAISGQGDTQYF	TGTGCCATCAGTGGACAGGGAGATACGCAGTATTTT
TRBV14	-	TRBD1	TRBJ1-2	CASSPGQHYGYTF	TGTGCCAGCAGCCCGGGACAGCACTATGGCTACACCTTC
TRBV4-1	-	TRBD1	TRBJ2-7	CASRAIGGRTYEQYF	TGCGCCAGCAGAGCGATAGGGGGCCGAACCTACGAGCAGTACTTC
TRBV7-2	-	-	TRBJ1-2	CASSLGSTAIRGYTF	TGTGCCAGCAGCTTAGGGTCGACAGCAATTAGGGGCTACACCTTC
TRBV5-1	many	-	TRBJ1-4	CASRDGASNEKLFF	TGCGCCAGCAGAGACGGGGCGTCTAATGAAAAACTGTTTTTT
TRBV29-1	few	-	TRBJ1-2	CSAGGGYGYTF	TGCAGCGCCGGCGGCGGCTATGGCTACACCTTC
TRBV30	few	-	TRBJ2-5	CAWSVLDGTQYF	TGTGCCTGGAGTGTATTGGACGGGACCCAGTACTTC
TRBV30	many	TRBD2	TRBJ2-7	CAWSVLAGVYEQYF	TGTGCCTGGAGTGTTCTAGCGGGGGTCTACGAGCAGTACTTC
TRBV11-1	few	-	TRBJ2-7	CASSPRGVGSYEQYF	TGTGCCAGCAGCCCGCGCGGGGTAGGGTCCTACGAGCAGTACTTC
TRBV4-3	-	-	TRBJ2-5	CASSQVGDETQYF	TGCGCCAGCAGCCAAGTGGGTGACGAGACCCAGTACTTC
TRBV6-1	many	-	TRBJ2-2	CASSPQGTGELFF	TGTGCCAGCAGTCCCCAGGGAACCGGGGAGCTGTTTTTT
TRBV7-2	-	TRBD2	TRBJ2-5	CASSPGGAVETQYF	TGTGCCAGCAGCCCCGGGGGGGCCGTGGAGACCCAGTACTTC
TRBV7-6	many	TRBD1	TRBJ2-1	CASSLDRGGEQFF	TGTGCCAGCAGCCTGGACAGGGGAGGGGAGCAGTTCTTC
TRBV19	-	TRBD2	TRBJ2-1	CASSISGGGNYNEQFF	TGTGCCAGTAGTATCTCTGGCGGGGGGAACTACAATGAGCAGTTCTTC
TRBV4-3	many	TRBD2	TRBJ2-2	CASSQEGGRTGELFF	TGCGCCAGCAGCCAAGAGGGGGGGAGAACCGGGGAGCTGTTTTTT
TRBV5-1	-	TRBD1	TRBJ2-7	CASSLGQGFSYEQYF	TGCGCCAGCAGCTTGGGACAGGGGTTCTCCTACGAGCAGTACTTC
TRBV7-9	-	TRBD1	TRBJ1-1	CAISSVQVRGHGTEAFF	TGTGCCATCAGCTCCGTCCAGGTCAGGGGGCACGGCACTGAAGCTTTCTTT
TRBV19	many	TRBD1	TRBJ1-2	CASRAPGQNYGYTF	TGTGCCAGTAGAGCCCCGGGACAGAACTATGGCTACACCTTC
TRBV5-4	-	-	TRBJ2-7	CASSLSGGVTYEQYF	TGTGCCAGCAGCTTGTCGGGGGGCGTAACGTACGAGCAGTACTTC